Listed below are T cell receptor beta chains from one sample, sequenced in a study of CD8 T cells in Susac syndrome. Each CDR3 protein gets one entry after TCRdb re-called the immunoSEQ multiplex PCR reads with MiXCR. This table holds some 120,000 distinct CDR3 sequences, about 95% found once. Sequenced material: CD4+ T cells from PBMCs. All receptors derive from a human donor in good health. CDR3s include the opening cysteine and the closing phenylalanine or tryptophan. The D gene is left open where the match is weak. Only part of the rows carry a size: once, few, many, or a class if the clone is expanded.

v_gene	d_gene	abundance	j_gene	CDR3aa	CDR3nt
TRBV5-1	NA	NA	TRBJ2-2	CASSLDSGRDGGELFF	TGCGCCAGCAGCTTGGATAGTGGGAGAGATGGCGGGGAGCTGTTTTTT
TRBV29-1	TRBD1	NA	TRBJ2-7	CSVANRGGRTDRQMSYEQYF	TGCAGCGTTGCGAACCGAGGCGGACGTACGGACAGGCAAATGTCCTACGAGCAGTACTTC
TRBV10-3	TRBD1	NA	TRBJ2-3	CAISESDRDADTQYF	TGTGCCATCAGTGAGTCCGACAGGGACGCAGATACGCAGTATTTT
TRBV19	NA	NA	TRBJ2-2	CASSSRPGDTGELFF	TGTGCCAGTAGTTCTCGGCCAGGGGACACCGGGGAGCTGTTTTTT
TRBV12-3/TRBV12-4	TRBD2	NA	TRBJ2-5	CASSLGLDRTQYF	TGTGCCAGCAGCCTCGGACTAGACAGAACCCAGTACTTC
TRBV2	NA	NA	TRBJ2-4	CASSVEGIQYF	TGTGCCAGCAGTGTTGAGGGTATTCAGTACTTC
TRBV7-9	NA	NA	TRBJ2-1	CASSLETVSSYNEQFF	TGTGCCAGCAGCTTAGAGACAGTTAGCTCCTACAATGAGCAGTTCTTC
TRBV2	NA	NA	TRBJ1-5	CASSKTDRIPNQPQHF	TGTGCCAGCAGTAAAACCGACAGAATCCCTAATCAGCCCCAGCATTTT
TRBV7-2	TRBD1	NA	TRBJ1-2	CASGGQGASRRNGYTF	TGTGCCAGCGGGGGACAGGGGGCTTCGAGAAGGAATGGCTACACCTTC
TRBV3-1	NA	NA	TRBJ2-3	CASSQASLNTQYF	TGTGCCAGCAGCCAAGCGAGCTTAAATACGCAGTATTTT
TRBV5-4	TRBD2	NA	TRBJ2-3	CASSLLAGGATDTQYF	TGTGCCAGCAGCCTCTTAGCGGGAGGAGCTACAGATACGCAGTATTTT
TRBV3-1	TRBD1	NA	TRBJ2-5	CASSPQGARGETQYF	TGTGCCAGCAGCCCACAGGGGGCGCGTGGAGAGACCCAGTACTTC
TRBV3-1	NA	NA	TRBJ2-2	CASTPGLLTGELFF	TGTGCCAGCACCCCGGGGCTTCTCACCGGGGAGCTGTTTTTT
TRBV30	TRBD2	few	TRBJ2-5	CAWSDGGRALETQYF	TGTGCCTGGAGTGACGGCGGGAGGGCCTTAGAGACCCAGTACTTC
TRBV19	NA	NA	TRBJ2-2	CASSIASRNGELFF	TGTGCCAGTAGTATAGCCAGCCGAAACGGGGAGCTGTTTTTT
TRBV6-1	NA	few	TRBJ2-2	CASSEIGRGAGELFF	TGTGCCAGCAGTGAAATTGGGAGAGGGGCCGGGGAGCTGTTTTTT
TRBV5-4	TRBD2	once	TRBJ2-7	CASSRSGVSYEQYF	TGTGCCAGCAGTCGTAGCGGGGTCTCCTACGAGCAGTACTTC
TRBV7-9	TRBD1	NA	TRBJ2-3	CASSLPGGDTQYF	TGTGCCAGCAGCCTCCCAGGGGGAGATACGCAGTATTTT
TRBV2	NA	once	TRBJ2-2	CASTGGAPNAGELFF	TGTGCCAGTACAGGGGGGGCCCCTAACGCCGGGGAGCTGTTTTTT
TRBV7-2	NA	NA	TRBJ1-2	CASSPTPDAYYGYTF	TGTGCCAGCAGCCCCACGCCCGACGCGTACTATGGCTACACCTTC
TRBV9	TRBD2	NA	TRBJ2-7	CASSVGERESHEQYF	TGTGCCAGCAGCGTAGGGGAGCGGGAGAGCCACGAGCAGTACTTC
TRBV27	NA	NA	TRBJ1-5	CASSFSQGNQPQHF	TGTGCCAGCAGTTTTAGCCAGGGCAATCAGCCCCAGCATTTT
TRBV7-9	NA	NA	TRBJ1-1	CASSLVGGIEQAFF	TGTGCCAGCAGCTTAGTTGGGGGAATCGAGCAAGCTTTCTTT
TRBV9	TRBD1	NA	TRBJ2-5	CASSVGGRGRGETQYF	TGTGCCAGCAGCGTAGGGGGCAGGGGGCGCGGAGAGACCCAGTACTTC
TRBV6-8	NA	NA	TRBJ2-3	CASSYVRQPRNTDTQYF	TGTGCCAGCAGTTACGTTCGACAGCCTCGGAACACAGATACGCAGTATTTT
TRBV20-1	NA	NA	TRBJ1-2	CSAPGPPGYTF	TGCAGTGCACCGGGACCTCCGGGCTACACCTTC
TRBV6-5	TRBD2	NA	TRBJ2-2	CASSSPGEGTGELFF	TGTGCCAGCAGTTCCCCCGGGGAGGGCACCGGGGAGCTGTTTTTT
TRBV7-2	NA	NA	TRBJ2-2	CASSPEIGELFF	TGTGCCAGCAGCCCCGAGATTGGGGAGCTGTTTTTT
TRBV29-1	NA	NA	TRBJ2-5	CSVERALTETQYF	TGCAGCGTTGAGCGAGCCCTCACAGAGACCCAGTACTTC
TRBV29-1	NA	NA	TRBJ1-1	CSYEWEGNTEAFF	TGCAGCTACGAATGGGAAGGGAACACTGAAGCTTTCTTT
TRBV5-1	NA	NA	TRBJ2-7	CASSSCEQYF	TGCGCCAGCAGCTCTTGCGAGCAGTACTTC
TRBV7-2	NA	NA	TRBJ2-7	CASSLSYTSGYEQYF	TGTGCCAGCAGCTTATCATACACCAGTGGCTACGAGCAGTACTTC
TRBV18	NA	NA	TRBJ2-7	CASSPLNVQAYEQYF	TGTGCCAGCTCACCACTAAATGTGCAGGCCTACGAGCAGTACTTC
TRBV5-1	NA	NA	TRBJ1-4	CASSLMTAEKLFF	TGCGCCAGCAGCTTGATGACAGCTGAAAAACTGTTTTTT
TRBV14	NA	NA	TRBJ2-1	CASSPTLGNNEQFF	TGTGCCAGCAGCCCCACACTAGGGAACAATGAGCAGTTCTTC
TRBV6-6	NA	NA	TRBJ2-5	CASTARGGTTKETQYF	TGTGCCAGCACCGCCCGAGGGGGGACAACAAAAGAGACCCAGTACTTC
TRBV2	NA	NA	TRBJ2-2	CASQLGTITGELFF	TGTGCCTCCCAATTGGGGACAATCACCGGGGAGCTGTTTTTT
TRBV10-3	NA	NA	TRBJ1-5	CAISETTNQPQHF	TGTGCCATCAGTGAAACGACAAATCAGCCCCAGCATTTT
TRBV7-2	TRBD2	NA	TRBJ2-1	CASSLVPSGSSYNEQFF	TGTGCCAGCAGCTTAGTCCCTAGCGGAAGCTCCTACAATGAGCAGTTCTTC
TRBV5-1	NA	NA	TRBJ1-1	CASSSDSTSKVTEAFF	TGCGCCAGCAGCTCCGACAGCACCTCTAAGGTTACTGAAGCTTTCTTT
TRBV28	NA	NA	TRBJ1-5	CASSYFGNQPQHF	TGTGCCAGCAGCTATTTCGGAAATCAGCCCCAGCATTTT
TRBV2	NA	NA	TRBJ2-4	CASSEAGSLAKNIQYF	TGTGCCAGCAGTGAAGCGGGGAGTCTAGCCAAAAACATTCAGTACTTC
TRBV28	TRBD1	once	TRBJ2-2	CASWTGAANTGELFF	TGTGCCAGCTGGACAGGGGCCGCGAACACCGGGGAGCTGTTTTTT
TRBV30	NA	once	TRBJ2-5	CAWTGNQETQYF	TGTGCCTGGACTGGGAACCAAGAGACCCAGTACTTC
TRBV7-9	NA	NA	TRBJ2-7	CASSLSGRLQYEQYF	TGTGCCAGCAGCTTATCCGGACGCCTTCAATACGAGCAGTACTTC
TRBV4-1	NA	NA	TRBJ1-5	CASSSGAGHDQPQHF	TGCGCCAGCAGCTCCGGGGCAGGGCACGACCAGCCCCAGCATTTT
TRBV28	NA	NA	TRBJ2-7	CASSPGGRPYEQYF	TGTGCCAGCAGCCCCGGGGGCAGACCCTACGAGCAGTACTTC
TRBV18	TRBD1	NA	TRBJ1-2	CASSLPEGQGPDGYTF	TGTGCCAGCTCACTTCCTGAGGGACAGGGACCAGATGGCTACACCTTC
TRBV6-6	TRBD1	NA	TRBJ2-2	CASRGTGGIFGELFF	TGTGCCAGCAGGGGGACAGGGGGAATATTCGGGGAGCTGTTTTTT
TRBV3-1	NA	NA	TRBJ2-4	CASGFRTDSNIQYF	TGTGCCAGCGGATTTAGGACAGATTCAAACATTCAGTACTTC
TRBV5-4	NA	once	TRBJ2-2	CASSFYGTNTGELFF	TGTGCCAGCAGCTTTTACGGGACGAACACCGGGGAGCTGTTTTTT
TRBV28	TRBD1	NA	TRBJ1-1	CASSLPTGGAFF	TGTGCCAGCAGTTTACCTACAGGGGGAGCTTTCTTT
TRBV7-2	TRBD2	NA	TRBJ2-7	CASRPSGTTYEQYF	TGTGCCAGCAGGCCTAGCGGGACCACCTACGAGCAGTACTTC
TRBV28	NA	NA	TRBJ2-1	CASSSTGRSYNEQFF	TGTGCCAGCAGCTCGACAGGGAGGTCCTACAATGAGCAGTTCTTC
TRBV12-3/TRBV12-4	NA	NA	TRBJ1-1	CASSLRRTRNTEAFF	TGTGCCAGCAGTTTAAGGCGTACAAGAAACACTGAAGCTTTCTTT
TRBV24-1	NA	NA	TRBJ2-5	CASARGSQETQYF	TGTGCCAGCGCCCGAGGGAGCCAAGAGACCCAGTACTTC
TRBV27	NA	NA	TRBJ1-5	CASSLRGYSNQPQHF	TGTGCCAGCAGTTTGAGGGGCTATAGCAATCAGCCCCAGCATTTT
TRBV15	NA	NA	TRBJ2-6	CATRGSGANVLTF	TGTGCCACCAGGGGCTCTGGGGCCAACGTCCTGACTTTC
TRBV6-1	TRBD1	NA	TRBJ2-5	CASSSNPPVGQGQETQYF	TGTGCCAGCAGCTCCAACCCCCCCGTGGGACAGGGGCAGGAGACCCAGTACTTC
TRBV29-1	NA	NA	TRBJ2-5	CSVGVTGQETQYF	TGCAGCGTTGGAGTAACGGGTCAAGAGACCCAGTACTTC